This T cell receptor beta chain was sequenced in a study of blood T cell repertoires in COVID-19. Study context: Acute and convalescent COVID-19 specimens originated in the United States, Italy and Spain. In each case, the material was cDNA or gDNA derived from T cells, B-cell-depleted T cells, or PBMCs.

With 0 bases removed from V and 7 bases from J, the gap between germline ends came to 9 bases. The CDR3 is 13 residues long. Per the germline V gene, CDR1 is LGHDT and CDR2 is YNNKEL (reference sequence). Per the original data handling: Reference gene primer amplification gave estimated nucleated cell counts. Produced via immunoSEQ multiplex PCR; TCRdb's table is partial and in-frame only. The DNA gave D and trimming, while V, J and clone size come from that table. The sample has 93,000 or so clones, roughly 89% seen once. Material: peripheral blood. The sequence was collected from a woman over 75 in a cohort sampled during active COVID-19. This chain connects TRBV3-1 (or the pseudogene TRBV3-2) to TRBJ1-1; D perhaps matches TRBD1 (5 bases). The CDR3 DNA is TGTGCCAGCAGCCAAGATCTCGGGGGTGAAGCTTTCTTT. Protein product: CASSQDLGGEAFF.